Reported below is one T cell receptor (beta chain). Trimming cost V 6 bases and J 7 bases; bases outside gene matches: 9. CDR1 is MNHEY and CDR2 is SVGAGI in the germline V gene. There are 13 residues in the CDR3. In the study's own analysis: Amplification of reference gene primers provided the estimated nucleated cell counts. Profiling relied on immunoSEQ multiplex PCR, and the TCRdb table lists in-frame clones only, not all of them. Clonal size and the V and J genes are those of that table, whereas D and trimming came from the DNA. The data contain 120,000 to 150,000 clones, about nine tenths of them singletons. The record originates from a study of blood T cell repertoires in COVID-19. The overall study: The United States, Italy and Spain supplied acute and convalescent COVID-19 samples. Nucleic acid was either cDNA or gDNA, and it came from T cells, B-cell-depleted T cells, or PBMCs.

The sequence was obtained from a woman aged 45-65 years with acute or convalescent COVID-19. This chain uses TRBV6-5 with TRBJ2-7; 7 bases line up with TRBD1. Sequenced material: peripheral blood. The CDR3 region is CASRNRGLGEQYF. CDR3 DNA: TGTGCCAGCAGAAACAGGGGTCTTGGGGAGCAGTACTTC.